This T cell receptor (beta chain) was captured by sequencing in a study of blood T cell repertoires in COVID-19. Background on the study: The samples span acute and convalescent COVID-19 from the United States, Italy and Spain. In each case, the material was cDNA or gDNA derived from T cells, B-cell-depleted T cells, or PBMCs.

Produced via immunoSEQ multiplex PCR; TCRdb's table is partial and in-frame only. The table shows tens of thousands of clones, with about 92% occurring only once. CDR3 size: 15 residues. With V trimmed by 1 base and J by 7 bases, 6 bases remained unmatched. The germline CDR1 and CDR2 sequences are SGHAT and FQNNGV. The receptor was isolated from a human donor in a cohort sampled during active COVID-19. The V call is TRBV11-2, the J call TRBJ2-7, with 11 bases identical to TRBD2. The sample was peripheral blood. Here the CDR3 DNA reads TGTGCCAGCAGCTTAGGGTTTAGCGGGAGGGTGGAGCAGTACTTC. This encodes CASSLGFSGRVEQYF.